This passage covers 8 T cell receptor beta chains from one sample sequenced in a study of CD8 T cells in ankylosing spondylitis (dated by TCRdb to about 2017). Libraries were constructed by 5' RACE. Sequenced on an Illumina HiSeq 2500. TCRdb applied fastp at Q25 and MiXCR to the public reads, then kept only in-frame beta chains. Under each unique CDR3 protein, matching rows form one entry showing the most common genes and DNA. A total of 85,000 to 100,000 distinct CDR3 sequences appear in this sample, about 8.3% of them only once. In total, the top ten clones hold approximately 9.7% of the sample. The sequenced material came from blood, either unsorted or a sorted T cell fraction (not recorded which). The receptors stem from a male donor with ankylosing spondylitis or in good health (not recorded which).

This clonotype appeared many times. V and J are TRBV6-2 or TRBV6-3 and TRBJ2-1; no definite D call. This CDR3 spans 14 amino acids. The V gene lost 3 bases and the J gene lost 8 bases, with 14 bases spanning the gap. CDR1 is MNHEY and CDR2 is SVGEGT in the germline V gene. CDR3: CASSYALASHEQFF. Here the CDR3 DNA reads TGTGCCAGCAGTTATGCGTTAGCCAGTCATGAGCAGTTCTTC.

This clonotype was seen many times. The chain couples TRBV5-5 to TRBJ1-3; TRBD1 might be the D (5 bases). CDR1 and CDR2 (germline): SGHKS, YYEKEE (reference sequence). V gave up 4 bases and J gave up 3 bases, with 14 bases separating them. The CDR3 extends over 15 amino acids. The CDR3 spells CASSRRGEIGNTIYF. DNA for the CDR3: TGTGCCAGCAGCCGGCGGGGGGAGATTGGAAACACCATATATTTT.

This clonotype was seen at least ten times. The CDR3 protein is CASSSPVGTSESYEQYF. As DNA, the CDR3 is TGTGCCAGCAGCTCGCCTGTGGGGACATCGGAGTCCTACGAGCAGTACTTC. The chain recombines TRBV7-8 with TRBJ2-7; a possible D gene is TRBD1 (6 bases). There are 17 residues in the CDR3. V was shortened by 4 bases and J by 1 base, with 20 bases between the two germline ends. The germline V gene has CDR1 SGHVS and CDR2 FQNEAQ.

This clonotype was counted many times. The chain uses TRBV4-1 and TRBJ2-7; 8 nucleotides agree with TRBD2. This CDR3 contains 14 residues. Per germline, CDR1 MGHRA and CDR2 YSYEKL. The V and J ends lost 1 base and 2 bases, in that order; junction bases with no gene match: 1. CDR3 coding DNA: TGCGCCAGCAGCCAAGTACTAGCGGCCTACGAGCAGTACTTC. It translates to CASSQVLAAYEQYF.

This clonotype has at least ten counts. The genes are TRBV7-2 and TRBJ1-4, with 7 bases identical to TRBD1. Germline trimming cut 6 bases from V and 7 bases from J; bases unmatched to any gene: 8. The CDR3 totals 14 residues. Germline lookup yields CDR1 SGHTA and CDR2 FQGNSA. This CDR3 reads CASRRTGETEKLFF. CDR3 DNA: TGTGCCAGCAGGCGAACAGGGGAGACTGAAAAACTGTTTTTT.

This clonotype was seen at least ten times. The gene calls are TRBV20-1 and TRBJ1-1, with D possibly matching TRBD1 (6 bases). The germline V gene encodes CDR1 DFQATT and CDR2 SNEGSKA (reference sequence). The CDR3 runs to 13 residues. V lost 6 bases to trimming and J lost 2 bases, with 13 bases between them. The CDR3 region is CSALWGANTEAFF. The CDR3 DNA is TGCAGTGCCCTCTGGGGGGCCAACACTGAAGCTTTCTTT.

The chain is built from TRBV4-2 and TRBJ2-2, with 8 bases aligning to TRBD2. This CDR3 comprises 16 residues. V lost 4 bases to trimming and J lost 3 bases; unmatched junction nucleotides: 7. In germline, CDR1 is LGHNA, CDR2 YNFKEQ. The CDR3 region is CASSPIEREYTGELFF. Written as DNA, the CDR3 is TGTGCCAGCAGCCCGATAGAGCGGGAGTACACCGGGGAGCTGTTTTTT.

This clonotype has at least ten counts. The chain carries TRBV15 and TRBJ1-1; the D gene is possibly TRBD1 (5 bases). Trimming took 0 bases from V and 8 from J, leaving 7 bases between them. Germline V CDR1 and CDR2: LNHNV, YYDKDF (reference sequence). CDR3 length equals 12 residues. The CDR3 sequence is CATSREEGEAFF. The CDR3 region has the DNA TGTGCCACCAGCAGAGAAGAGGGGGAAGCTTTCTTT.